Presented here are 10 T cell receptor beta chains from one specimen sequenced in a study of OX40 agonist ivuxolimab in advanced cancers. The repertoire was sequenced with immunoSEQ multiplex PCR; TCRdb's copy has only in-frame clones and lacks some. The sample yields tens of thousands of clones, around 88% seen once. The sample consisted of CD4+ or CD8+ T cells sorted from blood, taken in a trial of the OX40 agonist ivuxolimab. Receptor source: an adult with an advanced solid tumor such as melanoma, head and neck, liver or kidney cancer.

The chain links TRBV9 to TRBJ1-3; D ambiguous. Germline CDR1 and CDR2: SGDLS and YYNGEE. V was trimmed by 0 bases and J by 2 bases, leaving 6 bases between them. The CDR3 loop spans 14 amino acids. CDR3 in amino acids: CASSVDGTGNTIYF. CDR3 in DNA: TGTGCCAGCAGCGTAGACGGTACTGGAAACACCATATATTTT.

V and J are TRBV7-3 and TRBJ2-3, with D possibly being TRBD2 (6 bases). Germline V gene lookup returns CDR1 SGHTA and CDR2 FQGTGA. The CDR3 length is 14 residues. The V and J ends lost 3 bases and 1 base respectively, with 8 bases between them. The CDR3 is CASSFSSGTDTQYF. Written as DNA, the CDR3 is TGTGCCAGCAGCTTCTCTAGCGGCACAGATACGCAGTATTTT. Based on the CDR3 plus reference TRBV7-3 and TRBJ2-3, the full variable domain is GAGVSQTPSNKVTEKGKYVELRCDPISGHTALYWYRQSLGQGPEFLIYFQGTGAADDSGLPNDRFFAVRPEGSVSTLKIQRTERGDSAVYLCASSFSSGTDTQYFGPGTRLTVL.

Here the CDR3 DNA reads TGTGCCAGCAGCCAAGAGCTCCGGGAGACCCAGTACTTC. Its translation: CASSQELRETQYF. This chain joins TRBV14 and TRBJ2-5; D is unresolved. V was clipped by 0 bases and J by 5 bases, with 7 bases between them. This CDR3 spans 13 amino acids. Germline CDR1 reads SGHDN; CDR2 reads FVKESK. The whole variable domain, filled in from reference TRBV14 and TRBJ2-5, reads EAGVTQFPSHSVIEKGQTVTLRCDPISGHDNLYWYRRVMGKEIKFLLHFVKESKQDESGMPNNRFLAERTGGTYSTLKVQPAELEDSGVYFCASSQELRETQYFGPGTRLLVL.

CDR3 loop: CATLQRSSVAGNTIYF. The CDR3 DNA reads TGTGCCACCTTACAGCGATCCTCAGTAGCTGGAAACACCATATATTTT. This chain links TRBV7-6 with TRBJ1-3; unclear D gene. V shed 10 bases and J shed 2 bases, with 21 bases lying between them. This CDR3 has 16 residues. Germline V CDR1 and CDR2: SGHVS, FNYEAQ.

The chain uses TRBV18 and TRBJ2-2; a possible D gene is TRBD2 (5 bases). The CDR3 sequence is 16 residues long. CDR1 is KGHSH and CDR2 is LQKENI in the germline V gene. The V end lost 3 bases, the J end lost 3 bases, and 14 bases lay between the germline ends. CDR3 sequence (DNA): TGTGCCAGCTCACCTAAGCTAGCCCCCGACACCGGGGAGCTGTTTTTT. It encodes CASSPKLAPDTGELFF. The entire variable domain, with the rest obtained from reference TRBV18 and TRBJ2-2, is as follows: NAGVMQNPRHLVRRRGQEARLRCSPMKGHSHVYWYRQLPEEGLKFMVYLQKENIIDESGMPKERFSAEFPKEGPSILRIQQVVRGDSAAYFCASSPKLAPDTGELFFGEGSRLTVL.

The chain combines TRBV30 with TRBJ1-5, with D unclear. The germline CDR1 and CDR2 sequences are GTSNPN and SVGIG (reference sequence). Between the trimmed V and J ends, which lost 3 bases and 3 bases, there was a span of 12 bases. CDR3 length: 14 residues. The DNA for the CDR3 is TGTGCCTGGAGAACGGCAGGAGTCAATCAGCCCCAGCATTTT. Translating it yields CAWRTAGVNQPQHF. Supplemented by reference TRBV30 and TRBJ1-5, the full variable domain reads SQTIHQWPATLVQPVGSPLSLECTVEGTSNPNLYWYRQAAGRGLQLLFYSVGIGQISSEVPQNLSASRPQDRQFILSSKKLLLSDSGFYLCAWRTAGVNQPQHFGDGTRLSIL.

The rearrangement joins TRBV7-8 to TRBJ2-1, with no clear D. CDR1 SGHVS and CDR2 FQNEAQ come from the germline V gene. CDR3 length equals 14 residues. Trimming shortened V by 1 base and J by 6 bases, and 10 bases separated the two germline ends. CDR3 nucleotide sequence: TGTGCCAGCAGCTTAGGCAGGCAAAGCAATGAGCAGTTCTTC. Its translation: CASSLGRQSNEQFF.

The genes are TRBV28 and TRBJ2-7; possibly TRBD2 for D (6 bases). Trimming removed 7 bases from V and 0 bases from J, with 16 bases in between. The CDR3 extends over 15 amino acids. The V gene's germline CDR1 is MDHEN and CDR2 SYDVKM. The CDR3 DNA reads TGTGCCAGCAACACCTCTCCCGGGGGCTCCTACGAGCAGTACTTC. This sequence encodes CASNTSPGGSYEQYF.

This rearrangement joins TRBV7-2 to TRBJ2-3, with D tentatively TRBD2 (5 bases). The germline V gene has CDR1 SGHTA and CDR2 FQGNSA. V was pared by 1 base and J by 9 bases, with 11 bases between. The CDR3 is 13 amino acids. The DNA of the CDR3 is TGTGCCAGCAGCTTAGTGAGGGCGGGCACGCAGTATTTT. This gives the protein CASSLVRAGTQYF.

The rearrangement joins TRBV6-6 to TRBJ1-3; D call uncertain. The CDR3 runs 15 residues. Germline V gene lookup returns CDR1 MNHNY and CDR2 SVGAGI (reference sequence). V shed 4 bases and J shed 0 bases, with 10 bases lying between them. The CDR3 reads CASSSQTTSGNTIYF. The CDR3 DNA follows: TGTGCCAGCAGTTCCCAAACTACCTCTGGAAACACCATATATTTT.